Following are 21 T cell receptor beta chains from one sample sequenced in a study of response to subunit inactivated influenza vaccine. TCRdb fed the RT-PCR reads into MiXCR, producing one record per CDR3 protein. The sample records roughly 190,000 distinct CDR3 sequences, about 12% being singletons. This same sample was also taken into another study, of T cells expressing NK-cell markers. That study adds: Researchers built TCR beta cDNA using 5'RACE template switching with UMIs.

Here the sequenced sample was CD8+ T cells sorted from PBMCs, taken 11 to 12 days after vaccination. The source is a man aged 45-60 years who received an inactivated influenza vaccine.

The J gene is TRBJ2-3, the V gene TRBV3-1; D not resolved. CDR3 length equals 15 residues. Germline-derived CDR1 and CDR2 are LGHDT and YNNKEL (reference sequence). V was cut by 11 bases and J by 7 bases, with 25 bases left in between. The CDR3 loop reads CASSKYVPLTHTQYF. The CDR3 DNA sequence: TGTGCCTCCAGCAAGTACGTCCCTTTGACACATACGCAGTATTTT.

Only a few counts were recorded for this clonotype. The chain joins TRBV29-1 to TRBJ2-7; perhaps TRBD2 as D (6 bases). Germline-derived CDR1 and CDR2 are SQVTM and ANQGSEA. The CDR3 is 13 amino acids. V shed 4 bases and J shed 6 bases, with 16 bases lying between them. The CDR3 DNA follows: TGCAGCGTTGTTCCGCAGGGAGGCCGCGAGCAGTACTTC. Translation: CSVVPQGGREQYF.

The DNA for the CDR3 is TGTGCCATCAGTGAGTCAGGGGGTGATGGGAACACTGAAGCTTTCTTT. This translates into CAISESGGDGNTEAFF. The rearrangement uses TRBV10-3 and TRBJ1-1; TRBD1 is a possible D gene (6 bases). Per the germline V gene, CDR1 is ENHRY and CDR2 is SYGVKD. Trimming removed 0 bases from V and 1 base from J, with 12 bases in between. The CDR3 has 16 amino acids.

The chain's CDR3 is CASSLRVGHKRGETQYF. The CDR3 nucleotides read TGTGCCAGCAGTTTACGGGTGGGGCATAAGAGGGGAGAGACCCAGTACTTC. The chain couples TRBV28 to TRBJ2-5; D may match TRBD1 or TRBD2 (5 bases each). CDR3 length equals 17 residues. Between the trimmed V and J ends, which lost 2 bases and 4 bases, there was a span of 20 bases. Per germline, CDR1 MDHEN and CDR2 SYDVKM.

For the CDR3, the DNA is TGCGCCAGCAGCCAAGGGGTTTATCAGCCCCAGCATTTT. Translated: CASSQGVYQPQHF. The chain carries TRBV4-1 and TRBJ1-5, with no clear D. Trimming cost V 1 base and J 5 bases, with 6 bases left between them. Germline CDR1 is MGHRA and CDR2 is YSYEKL. This CDR3 spans 13 amino acids.

This clonotype was observed at least ten times. The V call is TRBV29-1, the J call TRBJ2-1; 12 bases are a match to TRBD1. Losses at the gene ends were 6 bases for V and 6 bases for J; bases not matched to a gene: 9. The CDR3 has 15 residues. CDR1 is SQVTM, CDR2 ANQGSEA, per germline. In nucleotides, the CDR3 is TGCAGCGTGGCAGGGGGGACAGGGGGCCGCAATGAGCAGTTCTTC. Protein product: CSVAGGTGGRNEQFF.

This clonotype was counted many times. The V gene is TRBV4-3, the J gene TRBJ2-7; 8 positions agree with TRBD1. V was clipped by 4 bases and J by 2 bases; unmatched bases: 10. Germline assignment: CDR1 LGHNA and CDR2 YSLEER. There are 16 residues in the CDR3. CDR3 nucleotide sequence: TGCGCCAGCAGCCCCACGACAGGGGCGCAACCCTACGAGCAGTACTTC. Its protein is CASSPTTGAQPYEQYF.

V gene TRBV4-1 combines with J gene TRBJ1-4; D remains unclear. Germline values: CDR1 MGHRA, CDR2 YSYEKL. CDR3 size: 12 residues. The ends were cut back, 10 bases at V and 7 bases at J, with 13 bases in the middle. The CDR3: CATRTGSEKLFF. CDR3 in DNA: TGCGCCACCCGGACGGGATCTGAAAAACTGTTTTTT.

The chain combines TRBV15 with TRBJ2-3; 9 positions agree with TRBD2. Trimming cost V 6 bases and J 9 bases; bases outside gene matches: 4. This CDR3 spans 12 amino acids. CDR1 is LNHNV and CDR2 is YYDKDF in the germline V gene (reference sequence). The chain's CDR3 is CATSFSGGTQYF. The CDR3 region has the DNA TGTGCCACCAGTTTTAGCGGGGGAACGCAGTATTTT.

The chain has TRBV12-2 and TRBJ2-2; the DNA was not compared with TRBD1, the D call given in the table. TRBV12-2 is described as a pseudogene. The CDR3 runs 15 residues. DNA for the CDR3: TGTGCAAGTCGCTTACAGGGGAGAGAAACCGGGGAGCTGTTTTTT. This translates into CASRLQGRETGELFF.

At least ten counts were recorded for this clonotype. The chain carries TRBV12-3 or TRBV12-4 and TRBJ1-1; TRBD1 might be the D (6 bases). V gave up 3 bases and J gave up 1 base, with 6 bases separating them. The CDR3 sequence is 13 residues long. CDR3 sequence (DNA): TGTGCCAGCAGTTTGGGACAGAACACTGAAGCTTTCTTT. Protein sequence: CASSLGQNTEAFF.

This clonotype has more than one count but fewer than ten. The chain has TRBV9 and TRBJ2-1, with TRBD2 matching over 7 bases. There are 14 residues in the CDR3. Germline CDR1 SGDLS, CDR2 YYNGEE. The ends lost 1 base at V and 3 bases at J; junction bases unmatched: 1. The CDR3 coding sequence is TGTGCCAGCAGCGTATGGGAGGGCTACAATGAGCAGTTCTTC. This codes for CASSVWEGYNEQFF.

CDR3 loop: CASSTHTGDRGNEQFF. CDR3 nucleotides: TGTGCCAGCAGCACTCACACGGGGGACAGGGGTAATGAGCAGTTCTTC. V gene TRBV9 combines with J gene TRBJ2-1, with 10 nucleotides matching TRBD1. The J segment lost 7 bases and the V segment lost 4 bases, leaving 11 bases of the junction unmatched. This CDR3 is 16 amino acids long. CDR1 is SGDLS, CDR2 YYNGEE, per germline.

This clonotype was counted only a few times. The chain employs TRBV18 and TRBJ1-1; the match to TRBD1 covers 7 bases. The germline CDR1 and CDR2 sequences are KGHSH and LQKENI. CDR3 size: 15 residues. V was clipped by 4 bases and J by 5 bases; unmatched bases: 10. CDR3 sequence: CASSRIEGAMTEAFF. The CDR3 DNA reads TGTGCCAGCTCACGCATAGAGGGGGCCATGACTGAAGCTTTCTTT.

V usage is TRBV6-2 or TRBV6-3 and J usage is TRBJ2-7; D is perhaps TRBD1 or TRBD2 (5 bases each). CDR1 and CDR2 (germline): MNHEY, SVGEGT. V shed 6 bases and J shed 3 bases, with 15 bases lying between them. This CDR3 comprises 14 residues. CDR3 in amino acids: CASREAGTNYEQYF. The CDR3 DNA reads as TGTGCCAGCAGGGAGGCCGGGACCAACTACGAGCAGTACTTC.

The chain employs TRBV11-1 and TRBJ1-1, with TRBD1 matching 10 bases. Unmatched junction bases numbered 5, after V lost 3 bases and J lost 1 base. Germline CDR1 is SGHAT and CDR2 is FQDESV (reference sequence). This CDR3 comprises 16 residues. In DNA, the CDR3 is TGTGCCAGCAGCTTCATCGGACAGGGGGGGAACACTGAAGCTTTCTTT. Protein: CASSFIGQGGNTEAFF.

There are a few counts of this clonotype. V and J are TRBV9 and TRBJ2-1, with 7 nucleotides matching TRBD1. CDR1 is SGDLS and CDR2 is YYNGEE in the germline V gene. This CDR3 is 15 amino acids long. The J segment lost 6 bases and the V segment lost 4 bases, leaving 10 bases of the junction unmatched. CDR3: CASSPRQGAFNEQFF. The CDR3 region has the DNA TGTGCCAGCAGCCCACGACAGGGTGCCTTCAATGAGCAGTTCTTC.

The rearrangement links TRBV6-2 or TRBV6-3 to TRBJ1-1; D remains unclear. Germline CDR1 is MNHEY and CDR2 is SVGEGT. Trimming removed 7 bases at V and 0 bases at J, with 12 bases between. The CDR3 loop spans 14 amino acids. The CDR3 DNA sequence: TGTGCCAGCACCGCGACACTCCTGAACACTGAAGCTTTCTTT. Amino acids: CASTATLLNTEAFF.

This clonotype was counted at least ten times. The chain carries TRBV20-1 and TRBJ2-7; no reliable D call. Germline CDR1 DFQATT, CDR2 SNEGSKA (reference sequence). The V end lost 0 bases, the J end lost 2 bases, and 8 bases lay between the germline ends. The CDR3 extends over 13 amino acids. CDR3 in DNA: TGCAGTGCTAGAGATGTCCGGGCCTACGAGCAGTACTTC. Translating gives CSARDVRAYEQYF.

This clonotype was found a few times. The J gene is TRBJ2-4, the V gene TRBV2; D tentatively fits TRBD1 or TRBD2 (6 bases each). CDR1 is SNHLY and CDR2 is FYNNEI in the germline V gene. The germline V and J ends were trimmed by 8 bases and 0 bases, with 14 bases remaining between them. CDR3 size: 15 residues. CDR3: CASLRGGLAKNIQYF. CDR3 DNA sequence: TGTGCCAGCCTCAGAGGGGGACTAGCCAAAAACATTCAGTACTTC. Combining the CDR3 with reference TRBV2 and TRBJ2-4 gives the whole variable domain EPEVTQTPSHQVTQMGQEVILRCVPISNHLYFYWYRQILGQKVEFLVSFYNNEISEKSEIFDDQFSVERPDGSNFTLKIRSTKLEDSAMYFCASLRGGLAKNIQYFGAGTRLSVL.

V and J are TRBV4-3 and TRBJ2-7; TRBD2 matches 11 bases. CDR3 length equals 20 residues. Trimming at V came to 0 bases and at J to 2 bases, leaving 15 bases not matched to a gene. The V gene's germline CDR1 is LGHNA and CDR2 YSLEER. CDR3 coding DNA: TGCGCCAGCAGCCAAGATTTTGACGGGACTAGCGGCACGACCACCTACGAGCAGTACTTC. Amino acids: CASSQDFDGTSGTTTYEQYF.